The entry below describes one T cell receptor beta chain. Both 60 Vbeta primers and 13 Jbeta primers went into the PCR. Method: immunoSEQ multiplex PCR; TCRdb's copy keeps in-frame clones and lacks some. Here the sample spans roughly 220,000 clones, about 82% being singletons. The data belong to a study of cytomegalovirus exposure and HLA in healthy donors. V shed 4 bases and J 6 bases; nucleotides not matched to a gene: 10. CDR1 SGHNT and CDR2 YYREEE come from the germline V gene (reference sequence). The CDR3 has 14 amino acids. Sequenced: PBMCs. The receptor was isolated from a man aged 25-45 years in good health and CMV-seronegative. The gene calls are TRBV5-4 and TRBJ2-7; 7 positions match TRBD2. The CDR3 reads CASSGGGLLSEQYF. The CDR3, as DNA: TGTGCCAGCAGCGGGGGGGGACTGCTCTCCGAGCAGTACTTC.